These 21 T cell receptor beta chains came from one sample sequenced in a study of control samples from healthy donors and cancer patients. Repertoires were generated with immunoSEQ multiplex PCR, while TCRdb's copy carries only in-frame clones and drops some. Of 25,000 or so clones in the sample, approximately 85% were seen once. The source material was PBMCs. These receptors were taken from an older woman with head and neck cancer.

This clone appeared once. The rearrangement links TRBV6-1 to TRBJ1-5; TRBD1 matches 8 bases. The CDR3 runs to 14 residues. The J segment lost 4 bases and the V segment lost 4 bases, leaving 3 bases of the junction unmatched. Germline assignment: CDR1 MNHNS and CDR2 SASEGT. CDR3 DNA: TGTGCCAGCAGTGCCACAGGGGGTAATCAGCCCCAGCATTTT. This gives the protein CASSATGGNQPQHF.

This CDR3 reads CASSPPDPSSQPQHF. CDR3 DNA sequence: TGTGCCAGTAGTCCCCCAGATCCCTCATCGCAGCCCCAGCATTTT. The rearrangement links TRBV19 to TRBJ1-5; D unclear. Per the germline V gene, CDR1 is LNHDA and CDR2 is SQIVND (reference sequence). CDR3 length: 15 amino acids. V was shortened by 5 bases and J by 7 bases, with 18 bases between the two germline ends.

V gene TRBV5-1 combines with J gene TRBJ1-5; no firm D call. V gave up 4 bases and J gave up 3 bases, with 11 bases separating them. This CDR3 contains 14 residues. Germline assignment: CDR1 SGHRS and CDR2 YFSETQ. The CDR3 coding sequence is TGCGCCAGCAGCACGGATGGCTCCAATCAGCCCCAGCATTTT. As protein: CASSTDGSNQPQHF.

The chain carries TRBV9 and TRBJ1-3; possibly TRBD1 for D (5 bases). In germline, CDR1 is SGDLS, CDR2 YYNGEE. Trimming took off 3 bases at V and 2 bases at J, with 9 bases between the two ends. There are 14 residues in the CDR3. The CDR3 is CASSARVAGNTIYF. Written as DNA, the CDR3 is TGTGCCAGCAGCGCCAGGGTCGCTGGAAACACCATATATTTT.

The J gene is TRBJ2-3, the V gene TRBV7-2; 13 bases are a match to TRBD2. V was pared by 5 bases and J by 5 bases, with 7 bases of the junction left unmatched. The CDR3 sequence is 16 residues long. CDR1 and CDR2 from the germline V gene are SGHTA and FQGNSA. The CDR3 loop reads CASSEGLAGVVDTQYF. The CDR3 bases are TGTGCCAGCAGCGAAGGACTAGCGGGAGTTGTAGATACGCAGTATTTT. The full variable domain, completed using reference TRBV7-2 and TRBJ2-3, is GAGVSQSPSNKVTEKGKDVELRCDPISGHTALYWYRQSLGQGLEFLIYFQGNSAPDKSGLPSDRFSAERTGGSVSTLTIQRTQQEDSAVYLCASSEGLAGVVDTQYFGPGTRLTVL.

The chain carries TRBV7-8 and TRBJ2-2; D gene ambiguous. CDR1 and CDR2 from the germline V gene are SGHVS and FQNEAQ. The CDR3 is 14 residues long. Trimming took 1 base from V and 6 from J, leaving 9 bases between them. The CDR3 DNA reads as TGTGCCAGCAGCTTAGTAACTTACGCCGGGGAGCTGTTTTTT. It yields the protein CASSLVTYAGELFF.

V is TRBV30 and J is TRBJ1-4; no definite D call. CDR3 size: 11 residues. Germline V gene data show CDR1 as GTSNPN and CDR2 as SVGIG (reference sequence). Deletions cut 0 bases from V and 11 bases from J, with 7 bases between. CDR3 in amino acids: CAWSVSLKLFF. As DNA, the CDR3 is TGTGCCTGGAGTGTATCATTGAAACTGTTTTTT.

This chain links TRBV27 with TRBJ1-2, with D possibly being TRBD1 (5 bases). The CDR3 totals 13 residues. CDR1 is MNHEY, CDR2 SMNVEV, per germline (reference sequence). V was shortened by 4 bases and J by 4 bases, with 10 bases between the two germline ends. In DNA form, the CDR3 reads TGTGCCAGCAGTTGGGGGACGGCCTATGGCTACACCTTC. It translates to CASSWGTAYGYTF.

The chain carries TRBV7-8 and TRBJ1-4; D ambiguous. V dropped 4 bases and J dropped 5 bases, with 14 bases sitting between them. The germline CDR1 and CDR2 sequences are SGHVS and FQNEAQ. This CDR3 comprises 15 residues. The chain's CDR3 is CASSSGPDRNEKLFF. The DNA for the CDR3 is TGTGCCAGCAGCTCCGGCCCCGACCGGAATGAAAAACTGTTTTTT. Full variable domain (outside the CDR3, taken from reference TRBV7-8 and TRBJ1-4): GAGVSQSPRYKVAKRGQDVALRCDPISGHVSLFWYQQALGQGPEFLTYFQNEAQLDKSGLPSDRFFAERPEGSVSTLKIQRTQQEDSAVYLCASSSGPDRNEKLFFGSGTQLSVL.

The chain is built from TRBV19 and TRBJ1-5; D possibly corresponds to TRBD1 (6 bases). V lost 0 bases, J lost 0 bases, and 9 bases lay in between. This CDR3 spans 16 amino acids. CDR1 and CDR2 (germline): LNHDA, SQIVND (reference sequence). The CDR3, as DNA: TGTGCCAGTAGTATAGATCCAGGGGATAGCAATCAGCCCCAGCATTTT. Protein product: CASSIDPGDSNQPQHF.

The chain is built from TRBV4-1 and TRBJ2-1; 8 positions match TRBD2. With 2 bases clipped from V and 8 bases from J, the junction kept 8 bases outside the gene matches. This CDR3 region has 15 residues. Germline lookup yields CDR1 MGHRA and CDR2 YSYEKL. DNA for the CDR3: TGCGCCAGCAGCCAAAGGGCACTAGCGGTGGATGAGCAGTTCTTC. Protein sequence: CASSQRALAVDEQFF.

The V and J genes are TRBV6-2 or TRBV6-3 and TRBJ2-7, with TRBD2 identical over 15 bases. The germline CDR1 and CDR2 sequences are MNHEY and SVGEGT. The CDR3 is made up of 18 amino acids. V dropped 6 bases and J dropped 2; count of bases not matched to a gene: 11. The CDR3 spells CASSPGLAGGSWAYEQYF. CDR3 coding DNA: TGTGCCAGCAGCCCTGGACTAGCGGGAGGGAGTTGGGCCTACGAGCAGTACTTC.

The chain links TRBV4-2 to TRBJ2-3; the D is unclear. CDR1 is LGHNA, CDR2 YNFKEQ, per germline. This CDR3 has 13 residues. The germline V and J ends were trimmed by 5 bases and 4 bases, with 10 bases remaining between them. CDR3 protein: CASSVGLPDTQYF. The CDR3, as DNA: TGTGCCAGCAGCGTCGGTTTACCAGATACGCAGTATTTT.

V and J are TRBV12-3 or TRBV12-4 and TRBJ2-3; possible D gene TRBD1, 6 bases. Trimming cost V 0 bases and J 10 bases, with 11 bases left between them. This CDR3 spans 13 amino acids. The CDR3 sequence is CASSLAQGSAQYF. CDR3 nucleotides: TGTGCCAGCAGTTTAGCCCAGGGGAGTGCGCAGTATTTT.

The CDR3 DNA is TGTGCCAGCAGCCACTCTAGGGAGTGGGGTAGGGGTGAAAAACTGTTTTTT. As protein: CASSHSREWGRGEKLFF. The rearrangement uses TRBV5-6 and TRBJ1-4, with D possibly being TRBD1 (5 bases). Germline V lookup: CDR1 SGHDT, CDR2 YYEEEE. Between the trimmed V and J ends, which lost 4 bases and 7 bases, there was a span of 23 bases. CDR3 size: 17 residues.

The chain combines TRBV25-1 with TRBJ2-5; D is unclear. The V gene's germline CDR1 is MGHDK and CDR2 SYGVNS. This CDR3 has 14 amino acids. V lost 8 bases and J lost 5, with 18 bases in between. CDR3 amino acids: CASSRLSPGETQYF. CDR3 nucleotide sequence: TGTGCCAGCTCCAGATTGTCCCCCGGGGAGACCCAGTACTTC.

The V and J genes are TRBV5-6 and TRBJ2-2; D uncertain. From germline, CDR1 is SGHDT and CDR2 YYEEEE. Trimming left V 2 bases short and J 1 base short, with 12 bases between. The CDR3 is made up of 16 amino acids. In nucleotides, the CDR3 is TGTGCCAGCAGCTTTCCTTCCGGGTTGAACACCGGGGAGCTGTTTTTT. It specifies CASSFPSGLNTGELFF. The full variable domain, rest sourced from reference TRBV5-6 and TRBJ2-2, is DAGVTQSPTHLIKTRGQQVTLRCSPKSGHDTVSWYQQALGQGPQFIFQYYEEEERQRGNFPDRFSGHQFPNYSSELNVNALLLGDSALYLCASSFPSGLNTGELFFGEGSRLTVL.

The rearrangement uses TRBV9 and TRBJ2-1, with 7 nucleotides matching TRBD1. The junction had 2 bases not matched to a gene; V was cut back by 0 bases and J by 2 bases. The CDR3 consists of 15 residues. Looked up from germline, CDR1 is SGDLS and CDR2 is YYNGEE. The DNA of the CDR3 is TGTGCCAGCAGCGTAGGAAGGGGGCCCTACAATGAGCAGTTCTTC. Protein sequence: CASSVGRGPYNEQFF.

The chain is built from TRBV6-5 and TRBJ2-1; 7 bases are a match to TRBD1. The ends lost 5 bases at V and 4 bases at J; junction bases unmatched: 8. CDR1 is MNHEY and CDR2 is SVGAGI in the germline V gene. CDR3 length: 15 residues. The CDR3 sequence is CASSPDRVGYNEQFF. CDR3 coding DNA: TGTGCCAGCAGTCCCGACAGGGTTGGGTACAATGAGCAGTTCTTC.

The V call is TRBV6-1, the J call TRBJ1-1; TRBD1 matches at 7 bases. The CDR3 is made up of 14 amino acids. Unmatched junction bases numbered 5, after V lost 2 bases and J lost 5 bases. Germline V CDR1 and CDR2: MNHNS, SASEGT. For the CDR3, the DNA is TGTGCCAGCAGTGAATACAGGGGAGATACTGAAGCTTTCTTT. Encoded protein: CASSEYRGDTEAFF.

In this sample, this clone is medium-sized. The chain recombines TRBV29-1 with TRBJ1-1; maybe TRBD1 (6 bases). V lost 7 bases to trimming and J lost 11 bases, with 17 bases between them. The CDR3 length is 11 residues. Germline V gives CDR1 SQVTM, CDR2 ANQGSEA. Here the CDR3 reads CSAERGGLAFF. The DNA of the CDR3 is TGCAGCGCAGAGAGGGGGGGCTTGGCTTTCTTT.